A selection of T cell receptor beta chains follows, all from one sample in a study of regulatory T cells in long-lasting Graves disease. In TCRdb, the multiplex PCR reads were re-called with MiXCR into one record per CDR3 protein. The sample consists of some 470,000 distinct CDR3 sequences, around a fifth of them appearing once. The source material was peripheral blood mononuclear cells (PBMCs), sampled when the disease was refractory, from a patient treated with antithyroid drugs. Every receptor here comes from a female donor with Graves disease. CDR3s include the opening cysteine and the closing phenylalanine or tryptophan. Each record gives: V gene, J gene, CDR3 protein.

V gene: TRBV30
J gene: TRBJ1-5
CDR3 protein: CAWSEGTGDQPQHF

V gene: TRBV27
J gene: TRBJ2-2
CDR3 protein: CASSYSLVEMNTGELFF

V gene: TRBV4-1
J gene: TRBJ2-5
CDR3 protein: CASSQQSGSQETQYF

V gene: TRBV20-1
J gene: TRBJ2-7
CDR3 protein: CSAPGWGEQYF

V gene: TRBV6-1
J gene: TRBJ2-7
CDR3 protein: CASSLGDVYEQYF

V gene: TRBV29-1
J gene: TRBJ1-1
CDR3 protein: CSVKGMNTEAFF

V gene: TRBV6-5
J gene: TRBJ1-2
CDR3 protein: CASSYDRLNGYTF

V gene: TRBV3-1
J gene: TRBJ1-5
CDR3 protein: CASNQRGGPQHF

V gene: TRBV2
J gene: TRBJ2-3
CDR3 protein: CASRRRATSTDTQYF

V gene: TRBV12-3/TRBV12-4
J gene: TRBJ1-1
CDR3 protein: CASNRRGEGTEAFF

V gene: TRBV2
J gene: TRBJ1-1
CDR3 protein: CASSPESNTEAFF

V gene: TRBV3-1
J gene: TRBJ2-7
CDR3 protein: CASSQGTDSYEQYF

V gene: TRBV30
J gene: TRBJ2-5
CDR3 protein: CAWNSVETQYF

V gene: TRBV4-3
J gene: TRBJ2-7
CDR3 protein: CASSHAIGTGGGEQYF

V gene: TRBV12-3/TRBV12-4
J gene: TRBJ2-7
CDR3 protein: CASSLGQGFEQYF

V gene: TRBV3-1
J gene: TRBJ1-6
CDR3 protein: CASSNVRWSSYNSPLHF

V gene: TRBV6-5
J gene: TRBJ2-2
CDR3 protein: CASSYSRGPTGELFF

V gene: TRBV3-1
J gene: TRBJ2-7
CDR3 protein: CASSPESRTGSYEQYF

V gene: TRBV7-3
J gene: TRBJ2-5
CDR3 protein: CASSLTVSQETQYF

V gene: TRBV7-8
J gene: TRBJ1-1
CDR3 protein: CASSTRSNTEAFF

V gene: TRBV28
J gene: TRBJ2-7
CDR3 protein: CASSSRGVYEQYF

V gene: TRBV3-1
J gene: TRBJ1-5
CDR3 protein: CASSQSGLGQPQHF

V gene: TRBV7-2
J gene: TRBJ2-7
CDR3 protein: CASSLDQGRGEQYF